The clone carrying this T cell receptor beta chain was recorded a few times. Its specificity is not known. Those with hyperthyroidism were 18 to 65 years old, newly diagnosed, and ill for under 2 months. PBMCs came from around 10 ml fresh peripheral blood. Researchers amplified the TCR beta CDR3 regions from RNA transcripts. TCR CDR3 regions were first amplified by RT-PCR with HTBI primers. TCRdb fed the multiplex PCR reads into MiXCR, producing one record per CDR3 protein. This table holds around 440,000 distinct CDR3 sequences, more than 15% found once. The entry originates in a study of T cells in Graves' hyperthyroidism and ophthalmopathy. Study overall: At the time of initial diagnosis and before any treatment, peripheral blood was collected.

Study conclusions and caveats: Blood samples included most of the expanded thyroid clonotypes exceeding 0.001.

Specimen: blood. This clonotype was obtained from a woman aged 18 to 35 with Graves' hyperthyroidism.

CDR3 bases: TGTGCCAGCAGCTTATCGTCGGCGGGAGGGCCACACAAGCAGTACTTC. Protein: CASSLSSAGGPHKQYF. This sequence joins TRBV7-3 and TRBJ2-7; TRBD2 agrees at 9 bases. Germline loops: CDR1 SGHTA, CDR2 FQGTGA. The CDR3 has 16 residues. Trimming removed 2 bases from V and 8 bases from J; junction bases left unmatched: 13. Combining the CDR3 with reference TRBV7-3 and TRBJ2-7 gives the whole variable domain GAGVSQTPSNKVTEKGKYVELRCDPISGHTALYWYRQSLGQGPEFLIYFQGTGAADDSGLPNDRFFAVRPEGSVSTLKIQRTERGDSAVYLCASSLSSAGGPHKQYFGPGTRLTVT.